A selection of T cell receptor beta chains follows, all from one sample in a study of blood T cell repertoires in COVID-19. The method was immunoSEQ multiplex PCR; TCRdb's version includes in-frame clones alone and lacks a portion of them. The sample yields about 240,000 clones, about 88% seen once. The sequenced material came from peripheral blood. These receptor sequences come from a woman aged 65 to 85 with active or convalescent COVID-19. Both conserved end residues are part of each CDR3. Fields, in order: J gene, clone size, V gene, D gene, CDR3 DNA, CDR3 protein. A D gene is named only where the DNA matches it firmly. Some rows mark clone size as missing; the rest say once, few, many or name a class of expanded clone.

J: TRBJ2-5; size: -; V: TRBV18; D: TRBD1; DNA: TGTGCCAGCTCACACCGGGACAGGGGCCAAGAGACCCAGTACTTC; CDR3: CASSHRDRGQETQYF
J: TRBJ1-2; size: -; V: TRBV6-1; D: -; DNA: TGTGCCAGCAGCCTGACAGATGGCGGCTACACCTTC; CDR3: CASSLTDGGYTF
J: TRBJ1-1; size: -; V: TRBV29-1; D: -; DNA: TGCAGCGTTGGTGAGTCCCACAGTGAAGCTTTCTTT; CDR3: CSVGESHSEAFF
J: TRBJ1-5; size: -; V: TRBV6-2/TRBV6-3; D: TRBD1; DNA: TGTGCCAGCAGCCCCGGGACAGGGGGTTTTAGCAATCAGCCCCAGCATTTT; CDR3: CASSPGTGGFSNQPQHF
J: TRBJ1-1; size: -; V: TRBV6-5; D: -; DNA: TGTGCCAGCAGTTACTTGGGCAGGGGCATGAACACTGAAGCTTTCTTT; CDR3: CASSYLGRGMNTEAFF
J: TRBJ1-3; size: -; V: TRBV27; D: -; DNA: TGTGCCAGCAGCGGCCGGGACTCTGGAAACACCATATATTTT; CDR3: CASSGRDSGNTIYF
J: TRBJ1-2; size: -; V: TRBV19; D: -; DNA: TGTGCCAGTAGTAAAGGGGGGGCGCGAGGCTACACCTTC; CDR3: CASSKGGARGYTF
J: TRBJ2-7; size: -; V: TRBV14; D: -; DNA: TGTGCCAGCAGCCAAGTAGGAGGGACCTACGAGCAGTACTTC; CDR3: CASSQVGGTYEQYF
J: TRBJ1-1; size: -; V: TRBV24-1; D: TRBD1; DNA: TGTGCCACCAGTGATTGGGGACAGGGAGGGCACAGTCTAGCTTTCTTT; CDR3: CATSDWGQGGHSLAFF
J: TRBJ2-3; size: -; V: TRBV10-3; D: -; DNA: TGTGCCGCCCATCAGGCTTTCACAGATACGCAGTATTTT; CDR3: CAAHQAFTDTQYF
J: TRBJ2-3; size: -; V: TRBV27; D: -; DNA: TGTGCCAGCAGTTTAGCAGGGGAGATAGATACGCAGTATTTT; CDR3: CASSLAGEIDTQYF
J: TRBJ1-2; size: once; V: TRBV16; D: TRBD1; DNA: TGTGCCAGCAGCCAGGCCAACCCGGGGGACAGTCTCTATGGCTACACCTTC; CDR3: CASSQANPGDSLYGYTF
J: TRBJ1-4; size: -; V: TRBV4-1; D: TRBD1; DNA: TGCGCCAGCAGCGGGACAGCAAATGAAAAACTGTTTTTT; CDR3: CASSGTANEKLFF
J: TRBJ1-2; size: -; V: TRBV6-6; D: -; DNA: TGTGCCAGCAGAGACGGACAGAGCCTTCCTTATGGCTACACCTTC; CDR3: CASRDGQSLPYGYTF
J: TRBJ1-3; size: once; V: TRBV18; D: -; DNA: TGTGCCAGCTCACCTCCAGGGAGGTCATCAGGAAACACCATATATTTT; CDR3: CASSPPGRSSGNTIYF
J: TRBJ1-5; size: -; V: TRBV25-1; D: -; DNA: TGTGCCAGCAGTGGACCCGGGAATCAGCCCCAGCATTTT; CDR3: CASSGPGNQPQHF
J: TRBJ1-4; size: -; V: TRBV4-3; D: -; DNA: TGCGCCAGCAGTTTGGGGACACTACGTTATGAAAAACTGTTTTTT; CDR3: CASSLGTLRYEKLFF
J: TRBJ2-3; size: few; V: TRBV9; D: -; DNA: TGTGCCAGCAGCGTAGGGACAGCGTTACCCACAGATACGCAGTATTTT; CDR3: CASSVGTALPTDTQYF
J: TRBJ2-7; size: -; V: TRBV18; D: TRBD1; DNA: TGTGCCAGCTCATCAGGGGGCCACGAGCAGTACTTC; CDR3: CASSSGGHEQYF
J: TRBJ1-6; size: -; V: TRBV7-9; D: TRBD1; DNA: TGTGCCAGCAAGGGACAGAATAATTCACCCCTCCACTTT; CDR3: CASKGQNNSPLHF
J: TRBJ1-1; size: -; V: TRBV6-2/TRBV6-3; D: -; DNA: TGTGCCAGCAGTCCCTCGACAGGGAACACTGAAGCTTTCTTT; CDR3: CASSPSTGNTEAFF
J: TRBJ2-7; size: -; V: TRBV6-5; D: -; DNA: TGTGCCAGCAGCCGCCCCCCCACAGATTCCTACGAGCAGTACTTC; CDR3: CASSRPPTDSYEQYF